This T cell receptor (beta chain) was identified during a study of shared clonotypes between healthy human individuals. Clones were read by immunoSEQ multiplex PCR, and TCRdb kept only the in-frame ones, dropping some. The sample lists over 150,000 clones; about 68% were seen once. Germline V CDR1 and CDR2: MGHRA, YSYEKL. The CDR3 extends over 17 amino acids. Trimming cost V 1 base and J 0 bases, with 16 bases left between them. This TCR came from a young man in good health. The material sequenced was memory CD4+ T cells sorted from blood. Specified subset: CD45RA-negative fraction. The genes are TRBV4-1 and TRBJ2-7, with D perhaps given as TRBD1 or TRBD2 (6 bases each). The CDR3 spells CASSQGRGHIGSYEQYF. CDR3 DNA: TGCGCCAGCAGCCAAGGGAGGGGACATATCGGCTCCTACGAGCAGTACTTC.